Each of the 26 T cell receptor beta chains below was sequenced from the same sample in a study of cytomegalovirus exposure and HLA in healthy donors. PCR involved 60 Vbeta and 13 Jbeta primers. Data came from immunoSEQ multiplex PCR; TCRdb stores just in-frame clones and leaves some out. The sample yields around 200,000 clones, 75% to 90% seen once. The sequenced sample consisted of PBMCs. Receptors were obtained from a boy under 18 in good health and CMV-seronegative.

This clone came up a few times. This rearrangement joins TRBV5-4 to TRBJ2-2; 13 nucleotides agree with TRBD2. CDR1 is SGHNT, CDR2 YYREEE, per germline (reference sequence). V lost 0 bases, J lost 5 bases, and 4 bases stayed unmatched. The CDR3 covers 17 residues. The CDR3 coding sequence is TGTGCCAGCAGCTTGGTAATACTAGCGGGAGGGACCGGGGAGCTGTTTTTT. It translates to CASSLVILAGGTGELFF.

The chain uses TRBV11-1 and TRBJ2-7, with D maybe TRBD2 (5 bases). CDR1 SGHAT and CDR2 FQDESV come from the germline V gene (reference sequence). Trimming shortened V by 5 bases and J by 3 bases, and 17 bases separated the two germline ends. This CDR3 has 15 amino acids. The CDR3 reads CASSPPRLAIYEQYF. The CDR3 DNA sequence: TGTGCCAGCAGCCCCCCCCGGTTAGCGATCTACGAGCAGTACTTC.

This sequence joins TRBV5-4 and TRBJ1-6; TRBD1 might be the D (5 bases). Germline-derived CDR1 and CDR2 are SGHNT and YYREEE (reference sequence). CDR3 size: 14 residues. V lost 4 bases and J 5 bases, leaving 10 bases between the germline ends. The CDR3 sequence: CASSTAGNNSPLHF. The CDR3 bases are TGTGCCAGCAGCACGGCAGGGAATAATTCACCCCTCCACTTT.

The V and J genes are TRBV4-1 and TRBJ1-2; 8 positions match TRBD1. CDR1 and CDR2 (germline): MGHRA, YSYEKL. The CDR3 covers 15 residues. After removal of 4 bases from V and 0 bases from J, the junction contained 4 bases not matched to a gene. The CDR3 nucleotides read TGCGCCAGCAGCCCAGGACAGGGAGCTAACTATGGCTACACCTTC. Translating it yields CASSPGQGANYGYTF.

The rearrangement uses TRBV11-1 and TRBJ2-5; 10 bases are a match to TRBD1. Matching the DNA end better, TRBJ2-7 makes the J call doubtful. This CDR3 comprises 16 residues. Germline V lookup: CDR1 SGHAT, CDR2 FQDESV (reference sequence). CDR3 sequence: CASSFASGTGDYEQYF. CDR3 DNA: TGTGCCAGCAGCTTCGCGTCTGGGACAGGGGACTACGAGCAGTACTTC.

The chain combines TRBV10-1 with TRBJ2-1, with TRBD1 identical over 7 bases. The germline V gene has CDR1 WNHNN and CDR2 SYGVQD (reference sequence). This CDR3 spans 15 amino acids. Trimming cost V 6 bases and J 0 bases; bases outside gene matches: 5. CDR3 nucleotide sequence: TGCGCCAGCAGGGTACAGGGGAGCTCCTACAATGAGCAGTTCTTC. Protein product: CASRVQGSSYNEQFF.

The genes are TRBV5-4 and TRBJ1-2; D may be TRBD1 (6 bases). The CDR3 totals 13 residues. V was clipped by 2 bases and J by 11 bases, with 16 bases between them. Germline V gene lookup returns CDR1 SGHNT and CDR2 YYREEE (reference sequence). The CDR3 loop is CASSFYRDRRYTF. CDR3 in DNA: TGTGCCAGCAGCTTCTACAGGGATCGAAGATACACCTTC. The full variable domain, its missing parts supplied by reference TRBV5-4 and TRBJ1-2, is ETGVTQSPTHLIKTRGQQVTLRCSSQSGHNTVSWYQQALGQGPQFIFQYYREEENGRGNFPPRFSGLQFPNYSSELNVNALELDDSALYLCASSFYRDRRYTFGSGTRLTVV.

The chain is built from TRBV5-1 and TRBJ1-6; TRBD1 matches 7 bases. V was clipped by 0 bases and J by 5 bases; unmatched bases: 5. The CDR3 has 16 residues. Germline-derived CDR1 and CDR2 are SGHRS and YFSETQ. CDR3 in amino acids: CASSLVSDRHNSPLHF. In DNA form, the CDR3 reads TGCGCCAGCAGCTTGGTCTCGGACAGGCATAATTCACCCCTCCACTTT.

The genes are TRBV6-5 and TRBJ2-7, with 11 bases identical to TRBD1. There are 14 residues in the CDR3. V lost 5 bases to trimming and J lost 7 bases; unmatched junction nucleotides: 7. CDR1 is MNHEY, CDR2 SVGAGI, per germline. The CDR3 DNA sequence: TGTGCCAGCAGTCGGGGACAGGGGGTTAAGGAGCAGTACTTC. Protein product: CASSRGQGVKEQYF.

V and J are TRBV4-1 and TRBJ2-7; TRBD1 matches 7 bases. Per germline, CDR1 MGHRA and CDR2 YSYEKL. The CDR3 sequence is 16 residues long. V dropped 4 bases and J dropped 0; count of bases not matched to a gene: 9. CDR3 sequence reads: CASSPAGTVASYEQYF. The CDR3 DNA follows: TGCGCCAGCAGCCCGGCCGGGACAGTGGCCTCCTACGAGCAGTACTTC.

V gene TRBV19 combines with J gene TRBJ1-1; TRBD1 might be the D (6 bases). V lost 6 bases to trimming and J lost 1 base, with 15 bases between them. The CDR3 contains 15 residues. CDR1 and CDR2 (germline): LNHDA, SQIVND (reference sequence). Written as DNA, the CDR3 is TGTGCCAGTAGCCCAAACCCGGGACAGAACACTGAAGCTTTCTTT. Translating gives CASSPNPGQNTEAFF.

The chain joins TRBV7-9 to TRBJ2-3, with 7 bases identical to TRBD1. With 5 bases clipped from V and 0 bases from J, the junction kept 17 bases outside the gene matches. The CDR3 covers 19 residues. Germline V gene lookup returns CDR1 SEHNR and CDR2 FQNEAQ (reference sequence). Here the CDR3 DNA reads TGTGCCAGCAGCCCCCTTTTAGCACAGGGGACCTATAGCACAGATACGCAGTATTTT. Protein product: CASSPLLAQGTYSTDTQYF.

The genes are TRBV5-6 and TRBJ1-1; D remains unclear. V lost 0 bases to trimming and J lost 0 bases, with 6 bases between them. There are 14 residues in the CDR3. Germline CDR1 SGHDT, CDR2 YYEEEE. The CDR3: CASSLVYVNTEAFF. CDR3 sequence (DNA): TGTGCCAGCAGCTTGGTCTACGTGAACACTGAAGCTTTCTTT.

This chain links TRBV19 with TRBJ2-3, with 9 bases identical to TRBD1. Germline V gene sequence: CDR1 LNHDA, CDR2 SQIVND (reference sequence). The ends lost 5 bases at V and 5 bases at J; junction bases unmatched: 14. The CDR3 totals 17 residues. The CDR3 bases are TGTGCCAGTAGTGTCTCAAATCCCGGGACAGGGAGAGATACGCAGTATTTT. Residues: CASSVSNPGTGRDTQYF.

The V gene is TRBV13, the J gene TRBJ2-5, with 11 positions matching TRBD2. The V and J ends lost 0 bases and 2 bases, in that order; junction bases with no gene match: 8. The CDR3 is 18 amino acids. Germline CDR1 PRHDT, CDR2 FYEKMQ (reference sequence). For the CDR3, the DNA is TGTGCCAGCAGCTTAGGACGGTCTAGCGGGGGGTTACAAGAGACCCAGTACTTC. Residues: CASSLGRSSGGLQETQYF.

The rearrangement links TRBV6-6 to TRBJ1-1; 9 bases align to TRBD1. Germline V gene sequence: CDR1 MNHNY, CDR2 SVGAGI (reference sequence). The CDR3 is 14 residues long. The trim removed 6 bases at V and 4 bases at J, leaving 6 bases unmatched. CDR3 nucleotide sequence: TGTGCCAGCAGCCGGACAGGGGCATCCACTGAAGCTTTCTTT. This encodes CASSRTGASTEAFF.

Only a few counts were recorded for this clone. J is TRBJ1-4 and V is TRBV28, with TRBD1 identical over 11 bases. There are 16 residues in the CDR3. CDR1 MDHEN and CDR2 SYDVKM come from the germline V gene. Trimming cost V 5 bases and J 5 bases; bases outside gene matches: 7. The DNA of the CDR3 is TGTGCCAGCAGTCCTATCGGGACAGGGGGGAATGAAAAACTGTTTTTT. It translates to CASSPIGTGGNEKLFF.

This chain connects TRBV6-6 to TRBJ2-1; TRBD1 aligns across 7 bases. V shed 10 bases, J shed 7 bases, and the junction held 7 bases outside the gene matches. Germline assignment: CDR1 MNHNY and CDR2 SVGAGI (reference sequence). This CDR3 comprises 12 residues. Here the CDR3 reads CAIPGQRNEQFF. For the CDR3, the DNA is TGTGCCATCCCGGGACAGAGGAATGAGCAGTTCTTC.

The V call is TRBV2, the J call TRBJ1-2, with a possible D match to TRBD1 (5 bases). Trimming took 3 bases from V and 7 from J, leaving 9 bases between them. The CDR3 has 12 amino acids. The germline V gene has CDR1 SNHLY and CDR2 FYNNEI. CDR3 residues: CASSDGAGGYTF. The CDR3 DNA is TGTGCCAGCAGTGATGGGGCCGGTGGCTACACCTTC.

The chain has TRBV2 and TRBJ2-5, with no clear D. Trimming took 6 bases from V and 4 from J, leaving 12 bases between them. CDR3 size: 13 residues. Germline lookup yields CDR1 SNHLY and CDR2 FYNNEI. The CDR3 loop is CASRTTERETQYF. The CDR3 nucleotides are TGTGCCAGCAGGACGACGGAGAGAGAGACCCAGTACTTC.

V usage is TRBV5-4 and J usage is TRBJ1-2, with D perhaps matching TRBD1 (5 bases). This CDR3 contains 15 residues. Germline CDR1 SGHNT, CDR2 YYREEE (reference sequence). V was shortened by 0 bases and J by 0 bases, with 9 bases between the two germline ends. This chain's CDR3 is CASSLVQATNYGYTF. The CDR3 DNA reads as TGTGCCAGCAGCTTGGTACAGGCGACTAACTATGGCTACACCTTC. The complete variable domain, with remaining parts taken from reference TRBV5-4 and TRBJ1-2, reads ETGVTQSPTHLIKTRGQQVTLRCSSQSGHNTVSWYQQALGQGPQFIFQYYREEENGRGNFPPRFSGLQFPNYSSELNVNALELDDSALYLCASSLVQATNYGYTFGSGTRLTVV.

For the CDR3, the DNA is TGCGCCAGCAGCCCTAAGCTACAAACAGATCGCACAGATACGCAGTATTTT. Translating it yields CASSPKLQTDRTDTQYF. The chain combines TRBV5-1 with TRBJ2-3, with unresolved D. Deletions cut 4 bases from V and 1 base from J, with 19 bases between. CDR1 is SGHRS and CDR2 is YFSETQ in the germline V gene. The CDR3 consists of 17 residues.

The chain joins TRBV11-3 to TRBJ1-1; 7 nucleotides match TRBD1. Germline CDR1 and CDR2: SGHNT and YENEEA. V dropped 0 bases and J dropped 2; count of bases not matched to a gene: 3. This CDR3 contains 15 residues. CDR3 protein: CASSLEGTANTEAFF. Written as DNA, the CDR3 is TGTGCCAGCAGCTTAGAAGGGACAGCCAACACTGAAGCTTTCTTT.

In this sample, this clone turned up a few times. In DNA, the CDR3 is TGTGCCTGGGGGCGACAGGGAGTCGTCTATGGCTACACCTTC. Protein: CAWGRQGVVYGYTF. This chain links TRBV30 with TRBJ1-2, with TRBD1 identical over 7 bases. This CDR3 contains 14 residues. Germline values: CDR1 GTSNPN, CDR2 SVGIG (reference sequence). Trimming removed 5 bases from V and 4 bases from J; junction bases left unmatched: 10.

The chain is built from TRBV19 and TRBJ1-5, with 7 bases that match TRBD1. With 7 bases clipped from V and 0 bases from J, the junction kept 18 bases outside the gene matches. Germline V lookup: CDR1 LNHDA, CDR2 SQIVND (reference sequence). The CDR3 has 19 residues. The CDR3 loop is CASTTYPYRGTASNQPQHF. The CDR3 nucleotides read TGTGCCAGTACGACCTACCCATACCGCGGGACAGCTAGCAATCAGCCCCAGCATTTT.

The chain employs TRBV5-1 and TRBJ1-6, with 9 bases fitting TRBD1. Germline CDR1 reads SGHRS; CDR2 reads YFSETQ. V dropped 1 base and J dropped 7; count of bases not matched to a gene: 6. The CDR3 length is 16 residues. This CDR3 reads CASSLWTTGGNSPLHF. The CDR3 DNA reads as TGCGCCAGCAGCTTGTGGACGACAGGGGGAAATTCACCCCTCCACTTT.